These 20 T cell receptor beta chains share one sample of origin, sequenced in a study of OX40 agonist ivuxolimab in advanced cancers. TCRdb keeps only in-frame clones here, not all; method: immunoSEQ multiplex PCR. The sample carries about 78,000 clones, roughly 80% recorded once. Sequenced here: CD4+ or CD8+ T cells sorted from blood, sampled in a trial of the OX40 agonist ivuxolimab. The receptors derive from an adult with an advanced solid tumor such as melanoma, head and neck, liver or kidney cancer.

This clone has more than one count but fewer than ten. The chain recombines TRBV7-3 with TRBJ1-2; D call uncertain. Trimming took off 1 base at V and 1 base at J, with 10 bases between the two ends. Germline assignment: CDR1 SGHTA and CDR2 FQGTGA. This CDR3 contains 15 residues. CDR3 sequence: CASSLNSVGNYGYTF. The CDR3 DNA is TGTGCCAGCAGCTTAAACTCCGTGGGTAACTATGGCTACACCTTC. Drawing the rest from reference TRBV7-3 and TRBJ1-2, the complete variable domain is GAGVSQTPSNKVTEKGKYVELRCDPISGHTALYWYRQSLGQGPEFLIYFQGTGAADDSGLPNDRFFAVRPEGSVSTLKIQRTERGDSAVYLCASSLNSVGNYGYTFGSGTRLTVV.

The genes are TRBV11-2 and TRBJ1-2; a weak D match, TRBD1 (5 bases). V gave up 5 bases and J gave up 9 bases, with 13 bases separating them. The germline V gene has CDR1 SGHAT and CDR2 FQNNGV. This CDR3 comprises 12 residues. DNA for the CDR3: TGTGCCAGCAGCCGCGACAGAGTAAGCTACACCTTC. The encoded protein is CASSRDRVSYTF.

V gene TRBV7-9 combines with J gene TRBJ2-1, with 10 bases matching TRBD2. V shed 5 bases, J shed 6 bases, and the junction held 10 bases outside the gene matches. Germline CDR1 reads SEHNR; CDR2 reads FQNEAQ (reference sequence). This CDR3 spans 16 amino acids. The CDR3 DNA follows: TGTGCCAGCAGCACTTACCTAGCGGGGGCTCCCAATGAGCAGTTCTTC. It is translated as CASSTYLAGAPNEQFF.

V and J are TRBV30 and TRBJ1-5, with a tentative D call TRBD1 (5 bases). The ends were cut back, 5 bases at V and 2 bases at J, with 13 bases in the middle. The CDR3 spans 14 residues. Germline V gives CDR1 GTSNPN, CDR2 SVGIG (reference sequence). CDR3 residues: CAWGEGRGNQPQHF. The CDR3 DNA reads TGTGCCTGGGGGGAGGGGCGAGGCAATCAGCCCCAGCATTTT.

The V and J genes are TRBV7-7 and TRBJ2-1; TRBD2 aligns across 14 bases. The CDR3 extends over 15 amino acids. Trimming at V came to 6 bases and at J to 8 bases, leaving 6 bases not matched to a gene. The V gene's germline CDR1 is SSHAT and CDR2 FNYEAQ (reference sequence). Written as DNA, the CDR3 is TGTGCCAGCAGTCGGACTAGCGGGGGGAACGATGAGCAGTTCTTC. This encodes CASSRTSGGNDEQFF.

The gene calls are TRBV5-1 and TRBJ1-2; D is uncertain. With 4 bases removed from V and 4 bases from J, the gap between germline ends came to 11 bases. The CDR3 extends over 13 amino acids. From germline, CDR1 is SGHRS and CDR2 YFSETQ. CDR3 coding DNA: TGCGCCAGCAGCATTAGAGAACCCTATGGCTACACCTTC. It codes for CASSIREPYGYTF.

The gene calls are TRBV5-5 and TRBJ1-4; D gene uncertain. Germline CDR1 is SGHKS and CDR2 is YYEKEE (reference sequence). CDR3 size: 13 residues. V lost 0 bases, J lost 7 bases, and 7 bases lay in between. The CDR3 DNA is TGTGCCAGCAGCTTGGTAATAGGTGAAAAACTGTTTTTT. The encoded protein is CASSLVIGEKLFF.

CDR3 amino acids: CASGNRQGLNTQYF. The CDR3 DNA reads as TGTGCCAGCGGTAACAGACAGGGTTTAAATACGCAGTATTTT. J is TRBJ2-3 and V is TRBV6-5, with 7 bases fitting TRBD1. The length of the CDR3 is 14 residues. Germline CDR1 is MNHEY and CDR2 is SVGAGI. Trimming at V came to 8 bases and at J to 7 bases, leaving 12 bases not matched to a gene.

The V and J genes are TRBV11-3 and TRBJ1-1; D perhaps matches TRBD1 (6 bases). Looked up from germline, CDR1 is SGHNT and CDR2 is YENEEA. The CDR3 runs to 13 residues. The V and J ends lost 3 bases and 5 bases respectively, with 10 bases between them. As DNA, the CDR3 is TGTGCCAGCAGCTTTTACAGGGATACTGAAGCTTTCTTT. It is translated as CASSFYRDTEAFF.

This chain links TRBV19 with TRBJ2-5; tentatively, D is TRBD2 (6 bases). Germline V gives CDR1 LNHDA, CDR2 SQIVND (reference sequence). V lost 1 base to trimming and J lost 5 bases, with 14 bases between them. The CDR3 has 15 residues. The CDR3 loop is CASSIGIGGRETQYF. The CDR3 DNA reads TGTGCCAGTAGTATAGGGATCGGGGGTCGGGAGACCCAGTACTTC.

The chain combines TRBV19 with TRBJ1-5; 7 bases fit TRBD1. V lost 6 bases and J lost 4; bases outside the gene matches: 9. Per the germline V gene, CDR1 is LNHDA and CDR2 is SQIVND (reference sequence). The CDR3 consists of 15 residues. This CDR3 reads CASRIRDSSNQPQHF. CDR3 sequence (DNA): TGTGCCAGTAGAATCAGGGACAGCAGTAATCAGCCCCAGCATTTT.

The J gene is TRBJ2-1, the V gene TRBV7-6; 9 bases map to TRBD2. This CDR3 is built from 16 residues. CDR1 and CDR2 (germline): SGHVS, FNYEAQ. Trimming cost V 4 bases and J 6 bases; bases outside gene matches: 10. CDR3 loop: CASSSQGLRGGNEQFF. The CDR3 DNA reads TGTGCCAGCAGCTCGCAGGGTCTGCGGGGGGGCAATGAGCAGTTCTTC.

The chain uses TRBV5-1 and TRBJ2-6; D is unclear. Deletions cut 0 bases from V and 0 bases from J, with 4 bases between. Per the germline V gene, CDR1 is SGHRS and CDR2 is YFSETQ. The CDR3 has 15 residues. CDR3 loop: CASSLGLSGANVLTF. The CDR3, as DNA: TGCGCCAGCAGCTTGGGGCTCTCTGGGGCCAACGTCCTGACTTTC.

The count of this clone is one. The chain links TRBV5-6 to TRBJ2-5; D is possibly TRBD2 (5 bases). Trimming took 9 bases from V and 5 from J, leaving 17 bases between them. The CDR3 spans 13 residues. Per the germline V gene, CDR1 is SGHDT and CDR2 is YYEEEE. CDR3 sequence: CATSGTPFETQYF. As DNA, the CDR3 is TGTGCCACGTCGGGAACCCCCTTTGAGACCCAGTACTTC.

V is TRBV11-2 and J is TRBJ1-1; TRBD1 matches at 8 bases. The CDR3 extends over 13 amino acids. After removal of 10 bases from V and 0 bases from J, the junction contained 4 bases not matched to a gene. Germline loops: CDR1 SGHAT, CDR2 FQNNGV. The CDR3 region has the DNA TGTGCCACCGACAGGGGTATGAACACTGAAGCTTTCTTT. Protein: CATDRGMNTEAFF.

The CDR3 DNA is TGTGCCAGCAGCTTTACAGGGGCCACCGGGGAGCTGTTTTTT. Amino acids: CASSFTGATGELFF. J is TRBJ2-2 and V is TRBV7-2, with 7 bases that match TRBD1. The CDR3 has 14 amino acids. Unmatched junction bases numbered 2, after V lost 3 bases and J lost 4 bases. The V gene's germline CDR1 is SGHTA and CDR2 FQGNSA. The full variable domain, completed using reference TRBV7-2 and TRBJ2-2, is GAGVSQSPSNKVTEKGKDVELRCDPISGHTALYWYRQSLGQGLEFLIYFQGNSAPDKSGLPSDRFSAERTGGSVSTLTIQRTQQEDSAVYLCASSFTGATGELFFGEGSRLTVL.

The CDR3, as DNA: TGTGCCAGCAGCTTGGACAGGGAAATGGCAGATACGCAGTATTTT. Encoded protein: CASSLDREMADTQYF. The chain carries TRBV5-6 and TRBJ2-3; possibly TRBD1 for D (6 bases). CDR1 SGHDT and CDR2 YYEEEE come from the germline V gene. The V end lost 0 bases, the J end lost 4 bases, and 12 bases lay between the germline ends. The CDR3 has 15 residues. Filled out from reference TRBV5-6 and TRBJ2-3, the complete variable domain reads DAGVTQSPTHLIKTRGQQVTLRCSPKSGHDTVSWYQQALGQGPQFIFQYYEEEERQRGNFPDRFSGHQFPNYSSELNVNALLLGDSALYLCASSLDREMADTQYFGPGTRLTVL.

The chain links TRBV9 to TRBJ2-7; the D is unclear. Germline CDR1 is SGDLS and CDR2 is YYNGEE. Trimming left V 0 bases short and J 2 bases short, with 12 bases between. There are 15 residues in the CDR3. CDR3 nucleotide sequence: TGTGCCAGCAGCGTAGACCCAGGCGGACCCTACGAGCAGTACTTC. This gives the protein CASSVDPGGPYEQYF.

This chain joins TRBV5-6 and TRBJ1-1; no firm D call. CDR3 length: 13 amino acids. Germline V gives CDR1 SGHDT, CDR2 YYEEEE. Trimming pared 4 bases from V and 4 bases from J, leaving 11 bases between. The chain's CDR3 is CASSPGLPTEAFF. The CDR3 coding sequence is TGTGCCAGCAGCCCTGGTCTTCCCACTGAAGCTTTCTTT.

The chain joins TRBV9 to TRBJ2-2; perhaps TRBD2 as D (5 bases). Looked up from germline, CDR1 is SGDLS and CDR2 is YYNGEE. This CDR3 has 13 amino acids. The V end lost 0 bases, the J end lost 6 bases, and 6 bases lay between the germline ends. The CDR3 protein is CASSVVLAGELFF. The CDR3 DNA is TGTGCCAGCAGCGTAGTACTAGCCGGGGAGCTGTTTTTT.